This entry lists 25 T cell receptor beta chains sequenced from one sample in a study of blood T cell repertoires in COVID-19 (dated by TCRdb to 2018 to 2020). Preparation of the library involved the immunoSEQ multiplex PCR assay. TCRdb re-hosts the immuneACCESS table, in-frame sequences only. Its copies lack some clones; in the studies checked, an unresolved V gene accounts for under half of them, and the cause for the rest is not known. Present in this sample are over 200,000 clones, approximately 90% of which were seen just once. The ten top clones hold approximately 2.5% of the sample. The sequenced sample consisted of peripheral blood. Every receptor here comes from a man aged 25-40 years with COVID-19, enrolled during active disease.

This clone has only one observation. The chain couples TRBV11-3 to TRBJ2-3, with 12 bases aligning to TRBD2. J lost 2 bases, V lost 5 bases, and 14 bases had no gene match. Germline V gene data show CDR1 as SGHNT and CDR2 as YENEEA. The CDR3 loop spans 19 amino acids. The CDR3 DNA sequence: TGTGCCAGCAGCCCCAGAACTATCCTAGCGGGGGGGTACACAGATACGCAGTATTTT. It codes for CASSPRTILAGGYTDTQYF.

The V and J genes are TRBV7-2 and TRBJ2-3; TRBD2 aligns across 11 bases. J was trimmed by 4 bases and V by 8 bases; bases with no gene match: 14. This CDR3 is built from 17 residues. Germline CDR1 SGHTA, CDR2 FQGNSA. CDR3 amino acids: CASRGPRLAGIPDTQYF. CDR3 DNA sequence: TGTGCCAGCCGAGGTCCCAGACTAGCGGGGATCCCAGATACGCAGTATTTT.

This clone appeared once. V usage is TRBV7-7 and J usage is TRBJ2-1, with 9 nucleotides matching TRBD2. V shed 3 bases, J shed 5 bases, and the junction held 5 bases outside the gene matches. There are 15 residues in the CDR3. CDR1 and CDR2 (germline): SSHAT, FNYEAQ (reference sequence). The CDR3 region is CASSFSSGGHNEQFF. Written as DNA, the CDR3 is TGTGCCAGCAGCTTTAGTAGCGGGGGCCACAATGAGCAGTTCTTC.

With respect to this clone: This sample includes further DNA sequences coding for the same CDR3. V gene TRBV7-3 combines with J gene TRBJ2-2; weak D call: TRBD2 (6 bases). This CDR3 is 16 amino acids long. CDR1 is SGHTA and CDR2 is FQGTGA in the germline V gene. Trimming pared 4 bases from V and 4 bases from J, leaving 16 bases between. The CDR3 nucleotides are TGTGCCAGCAGCTCCGAAGTGGTGGGGGGCACCGGGGAGCTGTTTTTT. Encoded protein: CASSSEVVGGTGELFF.

CDR3 sequence reads: CASRRLAGDLSYNEQFF. The CDR3 region has the DNA TGTGCCAGCAGGAGGTTAGCGGGAGACCTCTCCTACAATGAGCAGTTCTTC. The rearrangement joins TRBV28 to TRBJ2-1; 9 bases match TRBD2. Germline CDR1 is MDHEN and CDR2 is SYDVKM. V dropped 6 bases and J dropped 0; count of bases not matched to a gene: 9. The CDR3 runs to 17 residues.

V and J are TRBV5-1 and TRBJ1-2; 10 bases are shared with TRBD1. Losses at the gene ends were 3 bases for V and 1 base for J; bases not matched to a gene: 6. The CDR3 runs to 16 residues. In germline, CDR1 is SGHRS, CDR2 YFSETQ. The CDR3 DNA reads TGCGCCAGCAGCTCTCTAGGGACAGGGGATAACTATGGCTACACCTTC. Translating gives CASSSLGTGDNYGYTF. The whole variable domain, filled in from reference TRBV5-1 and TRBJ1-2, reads KAGVTQTPRYLIKTRGQQVTLSCSPISGHRSVSWYQQTPGQGLQFLFEYFSETQRNKGNFPGRFSGRQFSNSRSEMNVSTLELGDSALYLCASSSLGTGDNYGYTFGSGTRLTVV.

The CDR3 is CASSYLGGGNGEQYF. Here the CDR3 DNA reads TGTGCCAGCAGTTACTTAGGAGGAGGGAATGGCGAGCAGTACTTC. The rearrangement links TRBV6-2 or TRBV6-3 to TRBJ2-7; a possible D gene is TRBD2 (6 bases). From germline, CDR1 is MNHEY and CDR2 SVGEGT. This CDR3 has 15 residues. Trimming shortened V by 1 base and J by 6 bases, and 16 bases separated the two germline ends.

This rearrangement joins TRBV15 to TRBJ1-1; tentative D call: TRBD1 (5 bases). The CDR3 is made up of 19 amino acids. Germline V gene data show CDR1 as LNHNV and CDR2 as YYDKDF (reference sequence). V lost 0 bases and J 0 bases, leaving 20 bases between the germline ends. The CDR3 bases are TGTGCCACCAGCAGAGATCGGGCCGAGGATTGGGGCATGAACACTGAAGCTTTCTTT. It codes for CATSRDRAEDWGMNTEAFF.

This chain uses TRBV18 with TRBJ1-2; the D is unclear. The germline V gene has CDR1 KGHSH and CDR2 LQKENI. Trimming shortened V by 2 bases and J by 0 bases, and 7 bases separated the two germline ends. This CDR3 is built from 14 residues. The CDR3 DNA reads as TGTGCCAGCTCACCATTAGATACTAACTATGGCTACACCTTC. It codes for CASSPLDTNYGYTF.

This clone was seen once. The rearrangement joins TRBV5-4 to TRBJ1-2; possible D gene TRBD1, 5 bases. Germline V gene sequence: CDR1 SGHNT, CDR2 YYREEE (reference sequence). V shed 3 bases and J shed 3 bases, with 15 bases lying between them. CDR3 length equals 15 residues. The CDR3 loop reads CASSSTYQGHYGYTF. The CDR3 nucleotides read TGTGCCAGCAGCTCTACCTATCAGGGCCACTATGGCTACACCTTC. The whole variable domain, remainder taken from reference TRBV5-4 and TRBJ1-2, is ETGVTQSPTHLIKTRGQQVTLRCSSQSGHNTVSWYQQALGQGPQFIFQYYREEENGRGNFPPRFSGLQFPNYSSELNVNALELDDSALYLCASSSTYQGHYGYTFGSGTRLTVV.

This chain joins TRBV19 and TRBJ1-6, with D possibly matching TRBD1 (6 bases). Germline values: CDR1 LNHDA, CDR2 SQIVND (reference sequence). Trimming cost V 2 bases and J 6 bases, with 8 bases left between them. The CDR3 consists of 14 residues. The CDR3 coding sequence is TGTGCCAGTAGTATAACAGGGATTAATTCACCCCTCCACTTT. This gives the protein CASSITGINSPLHF.

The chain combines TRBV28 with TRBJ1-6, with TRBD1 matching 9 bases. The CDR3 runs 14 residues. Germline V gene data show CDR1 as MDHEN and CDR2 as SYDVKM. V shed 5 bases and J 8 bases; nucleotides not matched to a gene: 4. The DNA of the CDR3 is TGTGCCAGCAGTATAACAGGGGGCTATTCACCCCTCCACTTT. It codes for CASSITGGYSPLHF. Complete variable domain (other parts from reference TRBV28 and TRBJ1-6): DVKVTQSSRYLVKRTGEKVFLECVQDMDHENMFWYRQDPGLGLRLIYFSYDVKMKEKGDIPEGYSVSREKKERFSLILESASTNQTSMYLCASSITGGYSPLHFGNGTRLTVT.

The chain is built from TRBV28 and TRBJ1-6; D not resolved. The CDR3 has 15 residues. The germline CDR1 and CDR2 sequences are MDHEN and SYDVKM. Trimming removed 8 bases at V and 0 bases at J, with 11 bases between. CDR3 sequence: CASLQAHSYNSPLHF. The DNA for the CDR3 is TGTGCCAGCCTCCAGGCCCACTCCTATAATTCACCCCTCCACTTT.

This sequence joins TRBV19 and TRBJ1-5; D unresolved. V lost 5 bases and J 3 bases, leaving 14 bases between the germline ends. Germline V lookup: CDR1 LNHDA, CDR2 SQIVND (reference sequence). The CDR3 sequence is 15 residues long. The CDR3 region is CASSLFDRDNQPQHF. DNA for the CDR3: TGTGCCAGTAGTTTATTCGACCGGGACAATCAGCCCCAGCATTTT.

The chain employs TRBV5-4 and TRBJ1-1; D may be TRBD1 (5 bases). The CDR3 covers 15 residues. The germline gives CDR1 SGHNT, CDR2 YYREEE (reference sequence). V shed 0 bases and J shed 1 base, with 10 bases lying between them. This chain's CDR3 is CASSLGQRPNTEAFF. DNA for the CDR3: TGTGCCAGCAGCTTGGGACAGCGACCGAACACTGAAGCTTTCTTT. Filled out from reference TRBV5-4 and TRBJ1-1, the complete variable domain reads ETGVTQSPTHLIKTRGQQVTLRCSSQSGHNTVSWYQQALGQGPQFIFQYYREEENGRGNFPPRFSGLQFPNYSSELNVNALELDDSALYLCASSLGQRPNTEAFFGQGTRLTVV.

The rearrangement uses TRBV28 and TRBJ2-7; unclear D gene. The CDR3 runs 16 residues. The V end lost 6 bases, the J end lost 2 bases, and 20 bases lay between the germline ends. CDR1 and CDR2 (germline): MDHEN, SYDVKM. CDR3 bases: TGTGCCAGCAGACGCTCCGCGCGATACTCAACCTACGAGCAGTACTTC. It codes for CASRRSARYSTYEQYF.

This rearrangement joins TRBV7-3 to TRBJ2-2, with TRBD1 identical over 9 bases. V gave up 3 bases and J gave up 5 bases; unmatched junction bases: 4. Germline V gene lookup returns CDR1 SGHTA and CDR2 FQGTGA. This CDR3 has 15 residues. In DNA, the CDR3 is TGTGCCAGCAGCTTGGGACAGGGTGAGACCGGGGAGCTGTTTTTT. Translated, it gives CASSLGQGETGELFF.

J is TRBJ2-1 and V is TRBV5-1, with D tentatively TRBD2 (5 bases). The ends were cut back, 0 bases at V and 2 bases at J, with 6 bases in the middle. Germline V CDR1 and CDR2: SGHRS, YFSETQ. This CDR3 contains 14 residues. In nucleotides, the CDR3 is TGCGCCAGCAGCTTGGACGGGGCCTACAATGAGCAGTTCTTC. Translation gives CASSLDGAYNEQFF.

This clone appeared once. In DNA, the CDR3 is TGTGCCAGCAGCTTAAAGGGGTCGGACACTGAAGCTTTCTTT. Its protein product is CASSLKGSDTEAFF. This chain joins TRBV7-9 and TRBJ1-1, with TRBD1 as a possible D gene (5 bases). This CDR3 spans 14 amino acids. The germline CDR1 and CDR2 sequences are SEHNR and FQNEAQ (reference sequence). V lost 2 bases and J lost 3, with 10 bases in between.

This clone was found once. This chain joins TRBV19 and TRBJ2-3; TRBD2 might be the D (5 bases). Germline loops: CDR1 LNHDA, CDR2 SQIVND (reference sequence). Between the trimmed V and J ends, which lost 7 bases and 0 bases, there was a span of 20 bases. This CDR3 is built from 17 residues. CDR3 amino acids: CASKDIGLVLSTDTQYF. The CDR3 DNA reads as TGTGCCAGTAAGGATATCGGACTCGTACTGAGCACAGATACGCAGTATTTT.

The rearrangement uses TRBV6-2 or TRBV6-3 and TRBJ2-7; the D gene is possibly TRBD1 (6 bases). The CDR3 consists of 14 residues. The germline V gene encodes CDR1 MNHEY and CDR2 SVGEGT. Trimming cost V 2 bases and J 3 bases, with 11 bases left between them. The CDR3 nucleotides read TGTGCCAGCAGTTACCAGGGGTTAGTCTACGAGCAGTACTTC. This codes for CASSYQGLVYEQYF.

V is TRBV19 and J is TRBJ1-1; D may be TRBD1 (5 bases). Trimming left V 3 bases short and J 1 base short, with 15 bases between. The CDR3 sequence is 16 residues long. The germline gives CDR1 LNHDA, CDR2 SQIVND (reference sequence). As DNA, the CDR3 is TGTGCCAGTAGTATTGTGGGGGGAATGGGGAACACTGAAGCTTTCTTT. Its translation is CASSIVGGMGNTEAFF.

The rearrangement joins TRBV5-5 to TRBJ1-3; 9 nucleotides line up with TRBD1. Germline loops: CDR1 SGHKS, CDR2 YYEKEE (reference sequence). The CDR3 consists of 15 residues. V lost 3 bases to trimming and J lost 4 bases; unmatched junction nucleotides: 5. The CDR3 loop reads CASSSDRGRGNTIYF. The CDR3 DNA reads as TGTGCCAGCAGCTCGGACAGGGGACGAGGAAACACCATATATTTT.

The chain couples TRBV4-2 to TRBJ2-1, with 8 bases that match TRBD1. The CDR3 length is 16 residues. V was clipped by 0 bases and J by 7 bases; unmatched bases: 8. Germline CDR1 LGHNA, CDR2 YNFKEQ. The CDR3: CASSQEVVDRENEQFF. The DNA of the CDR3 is TGTGCCAGCAGCCAAGAAGTAGTGGACAGGGAGAATGAGCAGTTCTTC.

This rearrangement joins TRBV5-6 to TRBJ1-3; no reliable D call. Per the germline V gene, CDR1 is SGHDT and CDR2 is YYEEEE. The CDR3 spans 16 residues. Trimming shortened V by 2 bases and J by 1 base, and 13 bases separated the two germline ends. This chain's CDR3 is CASSFAPRSSGNTIYF. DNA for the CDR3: TGTGCCAGCAGCTTCGCCCCCAGGTCATCTGGAAACACCATATATTTT.